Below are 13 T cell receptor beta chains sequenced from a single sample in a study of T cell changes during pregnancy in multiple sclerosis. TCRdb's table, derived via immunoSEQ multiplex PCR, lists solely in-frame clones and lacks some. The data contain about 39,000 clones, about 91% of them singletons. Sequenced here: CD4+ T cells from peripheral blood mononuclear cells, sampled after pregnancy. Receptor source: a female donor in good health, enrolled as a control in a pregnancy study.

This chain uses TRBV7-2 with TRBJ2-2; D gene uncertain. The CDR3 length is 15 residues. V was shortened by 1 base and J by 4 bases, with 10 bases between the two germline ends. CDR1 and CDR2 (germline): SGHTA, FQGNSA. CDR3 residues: CASSLGFLGTGELFF. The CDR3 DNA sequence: TGTGCCAGCAGCTTAGGCTTTCTCGGCACCGGGGAGCTGTTTTTT.

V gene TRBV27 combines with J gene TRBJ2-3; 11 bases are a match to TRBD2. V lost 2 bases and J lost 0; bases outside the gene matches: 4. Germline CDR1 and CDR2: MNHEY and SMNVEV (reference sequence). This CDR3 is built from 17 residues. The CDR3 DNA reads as TGTGCCAGCAGTTTACTAGCGGGAGGTACTAGCACAGATACGCAGTATTTT. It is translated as CASSLLAGGTSTDTQYF.

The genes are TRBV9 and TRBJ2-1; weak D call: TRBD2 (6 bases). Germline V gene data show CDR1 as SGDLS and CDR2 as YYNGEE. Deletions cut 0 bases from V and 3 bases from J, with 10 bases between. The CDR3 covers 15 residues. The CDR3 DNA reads TGTGCCAGCAGCGTAGTAACTAGCTTCTACAATGAGCAGTTCTTC. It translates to CASSVVTSFYNEQFF.

As DNA, the CDR3 is TGCGCCAGCAGCCAAGTAGGGAGGAACACTGAAGCTTTCTTT. Translating it yields CASSQVGRNTEAFF. The rearrangement links TRBV4-1 to TRBJ1-1; D remains ambiguous. The CDR3 consists of 14 residues. Germline V CDR1 and CDR2: MGHRA, YSYEKL. The ends were cut back, 1 base at V and 1 base at J, with 7 bases in the middle.

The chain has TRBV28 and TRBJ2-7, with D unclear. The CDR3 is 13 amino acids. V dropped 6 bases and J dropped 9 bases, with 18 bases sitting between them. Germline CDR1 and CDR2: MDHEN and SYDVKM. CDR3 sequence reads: CASSFSVPSGQYF. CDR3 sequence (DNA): TGTGCCAGCAGCTTCAGTGTTCCTTCGGGGCAGTACTTC.

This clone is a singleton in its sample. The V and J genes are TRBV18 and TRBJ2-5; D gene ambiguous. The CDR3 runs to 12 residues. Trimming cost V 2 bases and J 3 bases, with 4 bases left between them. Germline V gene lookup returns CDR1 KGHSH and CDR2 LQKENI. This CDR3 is CASSPDKETQYF. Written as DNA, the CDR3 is TGTGCCAGCTCACCAGACAAAGAGACCCAGTACTTC.

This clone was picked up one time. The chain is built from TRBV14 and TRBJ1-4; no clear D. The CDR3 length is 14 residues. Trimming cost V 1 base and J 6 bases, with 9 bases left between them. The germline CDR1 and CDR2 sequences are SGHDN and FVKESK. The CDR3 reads CASSQGVLDEKLFF. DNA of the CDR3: TGTGCCAGCAGCCAAGGAGTTTTGGATGAAAAACTGTTTTTT.

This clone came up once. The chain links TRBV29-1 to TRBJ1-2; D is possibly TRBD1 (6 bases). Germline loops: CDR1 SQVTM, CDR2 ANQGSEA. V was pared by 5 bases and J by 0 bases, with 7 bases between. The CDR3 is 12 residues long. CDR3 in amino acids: CSVRQANYGYTF. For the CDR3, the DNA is TGCAGCGTTCGACAGGCTAACTATGGCTACACCTTC.

The CDR3 sequence: CASSLAGGNTEAFF. The CDR3 DNA follows: TGTGCCAGCAGCTTAGCCGGGGGGAACACTGAAGCTTTCTTT. The rearrangement links TRBV7-6 to TRBJ1-1, with a tentative D call TRBD1 (5 bases). Trimming removed 0 bases at V and 1 base at J, with 6 bases between. The germline V gene has CDR1 SGHVS and CDR2 FNYEAQ. There are 14 residues in the CDR3.

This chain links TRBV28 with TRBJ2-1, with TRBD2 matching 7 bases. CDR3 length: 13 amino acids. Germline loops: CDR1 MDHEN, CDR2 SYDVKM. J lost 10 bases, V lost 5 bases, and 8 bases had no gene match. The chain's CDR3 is CASSGGGRHEQFF. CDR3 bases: TGTGCCAGCAGTGGAGGCGGGAGACACGAGCAGTTCTTC.

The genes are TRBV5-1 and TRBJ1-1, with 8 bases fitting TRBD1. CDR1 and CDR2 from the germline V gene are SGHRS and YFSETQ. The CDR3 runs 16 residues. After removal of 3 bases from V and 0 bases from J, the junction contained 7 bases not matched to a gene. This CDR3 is CASSSDRAGMNTEAFF. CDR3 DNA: TGCGCCAGCAGCTCGGACAGGGCAGGGATGAACACTGAAGCTTTCTTT.

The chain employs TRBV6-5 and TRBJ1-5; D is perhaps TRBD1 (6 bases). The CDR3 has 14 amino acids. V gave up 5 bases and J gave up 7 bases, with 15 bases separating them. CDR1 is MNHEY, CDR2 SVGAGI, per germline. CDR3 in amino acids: CASSRTGLKQPQHF. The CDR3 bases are TGTGCCAGCAGTCGCACAGGGTTGAAACAGCCCCAGCATTTT.

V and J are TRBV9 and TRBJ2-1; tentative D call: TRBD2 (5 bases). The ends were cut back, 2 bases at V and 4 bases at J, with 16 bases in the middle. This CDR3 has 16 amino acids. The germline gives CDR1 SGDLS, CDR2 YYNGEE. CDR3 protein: CASSVDRGREYNEQFF. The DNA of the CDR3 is TGTGCCAGCAGCGTTGACCGGGGTCGGGAATACAATGAGCAGTTCTTC.